This T cell receptor beta chain is from a study of T cells in localized non-small cell lung cancer (TCRdb year 2020). About the study as a whole: The study analyzed T cell repertoires of under 250 early-stage NSCLC patients, comparing tumors and uninvolved tumor-adjacent lungs. The cohort consisted of approximately 240 treatment-naive NSCLC patients whose localized lung tumors had been resected. NSCLC patients had a mean age of roughly 69 years, and around 130 were male and about a hundred female.

What the research found in general, with its limitations: Multi-region tumor sequencing was not performed, so intratumor heterogeneity could not be excluded. Uninvolved tumor-adjacent lung showed the highest T cell clonality, higher than tumor, which suggests more focused antigenic responses in the adjacent lung. Since the design was exploratory, TCR variables were selected using unadjusted p-values with no false-discovery rate correction. Longer overall survival was associated with higher T cell density in blood, whereas shorter survival was associated with higher clonality in adjacent lung. Of the top 100 tumor clones, a median of roughly 53 were detected in paired uninvolved adjacent lung; 28 were also among that lung's top 100.

At diagnosis, peripheral blood, uninvolved tumor-adjacent lung and tumor were collected and stored as a combination of fresh-frozen and FFPE material. For TCR repertoire profiling, the blood samples were analyzed as peripheral blood mononuclear cells. This clone has a handful of counts. The antigen it binds to is not known. The sample holds no much larger clone one base away, and base qualities are not on file. The germline V gene specifies MNHNS as CDR1 and SASEGT as CDR2. Counted from cysteine to phenylalanine, this CDR3 has 16 amino acids. This entry keeps only the CDR3 DNA: 48 bases, framed from base 1. The V and J ends are trimmed by 2 bases and 1 base, leaving 14 bases between them. The immunoSEQ Assay was used to sequence TCR beta CDR3 regions from DNA. On the study's bioinformatics: T cell density was computed as TCR beta template counts normalized to usable DNA estimated by amplifying housekeeping genes. Richness was estimated with the preseqR package, extrapolating to 400,000 templates for PBMC samples and 120,000 templates for tissue samples. Clonality was defined as one minus Pielou's evenness. To identify tissue-enriched TCRs, differential abundance testing was run on productive amino-acid clonotypes with a minimum total count of 5 and an alpha of 0.1. The Jaccard Index and the Morisita Overlap Index were used to measure how much the repertoires overlapped between compartments. GLIPH grouped TCR beta CDR3s together with public tetramer-defined viral CDR3s, and a viral motif had to include at least three viral sequences and show V-gene enrichment. Drawn from immuneACCESS, this table holds only the in-frame rearrangements with V and J called that TCRdb kept. Clones are partly lost; checked studies trace under half to an unresolved V gene and leave the rest unexplained. The V and J calls and the clone size are those of that table, but D and trimming were determined from the DNA. Here the sample has under 25,000 clones; around nine tenths occur a single time. The ten largest clones represent 22% of the sample.

The material was PBMCs, obtained before any cancer treatment. The clonotype comes from a man aged 40-75 years with stage II squamous cell lung carcinoma. This chain is built from TRBV6-1 and TRBJ1-1; TRBD1 is possibly the D segment (5 matching bases). The CDR3 corresponds to CASSELVGAPNTEAFF. The DNA sequence reads TGTGCCAGCAGTGAACTCGTAGGGGCGCCGAACACTGAAGCTTTCTTT.